This T cell receptor beta chain is from a study of blood T cell repertoires in COVID-19. Across the study: The samples span acute and convalescent COVID-19 from the United States, Italy and Spain. PBMCs, B-cell-depleted T cells, or T cells were the source of the cDNA or gDNA that made up the material.

Patients of the Seattle cohort, enrolled during active infection, were followed longitudinally. The germline gives CDR1 MRHNA, CDR2 SNTAGT. V gave up 11 bases and J gave up 4 bases; unmatched junction bases: 8. CDR3 length: 12 amino acids. Authors' data handling: It was from reference gene primer amplification that nucleated cell counts were estimated. The protocol was immunoSEQ multiplex PCR, while the TCRdb copy is restricted to in-frame clones and leaves out a portion. Clonal size and the V and J genes are those of that table, whereas D and trimming came from the DNA. Of more than 250,000 clones listed, around 88% are singletons.

The chain carries TRBV6-4 and TRBJ2-7; 7 bases are a match to TRBD2. Sequenced input: peripheral blood. The receptor comes from a woman aged 25 to 39 with COVID-19, enrolled during active disease. The CDR3 here is CAGRGGGYEQYF. DNA for the CDR3: TGTGCCGGACGTGGGGGGGGGTACGAGCAGTACTTC.